This TCR beta chain comes out of a study of shared clonotypes between healthy human individuals. About the study: Per donor, three plates held CD4 naive cells, three held CD4 memory, two held CD8 naive and one held CD8 memory.

Findings and limits, study-wide: Generation probabilities were higher for clonotypes shared across all four sorted-subset donors than for unshared ones. Across a handful of donors, naive CD4 shared 5% to 6.5%, naive CD8 less than 4%, memory CD4 about 2.4%, memory CD8 0.4% to 0.5%.

In the case of this clone: Antigen: not known.

As originally analysed: Junction-only immunoSEQ data arrived without quality scores, meaning filtering differed. Assay: immunoSEQ multiplex PCR; the TCRdb copy retains only in-frame clones and omits some. V, J and clone size were drawn from that table, and D and trimming were deduced from the DNA. The sample contains approximately 2.4 million clones, nearly 97% of which appear only once. Sequencing was carried out using naive CD4+ T cells sorted from blood. This sample's subset: CD45RA+ positively selected. The origin of this receptor is a man between 18 and 35 years old in good health.

The CDR3 reads CASSEGGGYRETQYF. The CDR3, as DNA: TGTGCCAGCAGTGAAGGTGGAGGTTACCGAGAGACCCAGTACTTC. The chain links TRBV25-1 to TRBJ2-5; TRBD2 might be the D (5 bases). V dropped 2 bases and J dropped 4 bases, with 14 bases sitting between them. The CDR3 runs to 15 residues. The germline V gene has CDR1 MGHDK and CDR2 SYGVNS.